Below are 10 T cell receptor beta chains sequenced from a single sample in a study of blood T cell repertoires in COVID-19. Assay: immunoSEQ multiplex PCR; the TCRdb copy retains only in-frame clones and omits some. The data hold some 150,000 clones, with roughly 82% observed a single time. Sequenced input: peripheral blood. Receptors were obtained from a woman between 50 and 59 years old with acute or convalescent COVID-19.

The gene calls are TRBV6-5 and TRBJ2-7, with 10 bases lining up with TRBD1. The germline CDR1 and CDR2 sequences are MNHEY and SVGAGI. The length of the CDR3 is 16 residues. V lost 1 base, J lost 1 base, and 4 bases stayed unmatched. CDR3 nucleotides: TGTGCCAGCAGTTACTTCGGGACAGGGGTGTCCTACGAGCAGTACTTC. The encoded protein is CASSYFGTGVSYEQYF.

The sample holds a few counts of this clone. CDR3 bases: TGTGCCAGCAGTTACTCTCCGTTGAACACTGAAGCTTTCTTT. This codes for CASSYSPLNTEAFF. This chain links TRBV6-5 with TRBJ1-1; D is unclear. The CDR3 length is 14 residues. Trimming cost V 0 bases and J 0 bases, with 5 bases left between them. The germline gives CDR1 MNHEY, CDR2 SVGAGI.

This rearrangement joins TRBV7-9 to TRBJ2-1; D might be TRBD2 (6 bases). CDR1 is SEHNR and CDR2 is FQNEAQ in the germline V gene (reference sequence). V lost 3 bases and J 2 bases, leaving 8 bases between the germline ends. This CDR3 is 14 amino acids long. The CDR3 here is CASSLGGTYNEQFF. Written as DNA, the CDR3 is TGTGCCAGCAGCTTGGGGGGAACCTACAATGAGCAGTTCTTC.

This chain links TRBV29-1 with TRBJ1-5; D perhaps matches TRBD1 (5 bases). The CDR3 extends over 13 amino acids. With 4 bases removed from V and 4 bases from J, the gap between germline ends came to 11 bases. Per germline, CDR1 SQVTM and CDR2 ANQGSEA. The DNA of the CDR3 is TGCAGCGTTGCATTACAGGTAAATCAGCCCCAGCATTTT. It specifies CSVALQVNQPQHF.

The rearrangement uses TRBV6-5 and TRBJ2-1; 8 nucleotides match TRBD2. This CDR3 has 14 amino acids. Germline values: CDR1 MNHEY, CDR2 SVGAGI. V dropped 4 bases and J dropped 9; count of bases not matched to a gene: 8. The chain's CDR3 is CASSLRTGGSEQFF. DNA for the CDR3: TGTGCCAGCAGTTTGAGAACGGGGGGGAGTGAGCAGTTCTTC.

This clone showed up just once. The J gene is TRBJ2-7, the V gene TRBV24-1, with D possibly being TRBD1 (5 bases). Germline V gives CDR1 KGHDR, CDR2 SFDVKD. This CDR3 is built from 13 residues. The ends were cut back, 4 bases at V and 6 bases at J, with 12 bases in the middle. CDR3 region: CATSDSDKTEQYF. CDR3 nucleotides: TGTGCCACCAGTGACTCGGACAAAACCGAGCAGTACTTC.

About this clone: Additional DNA sequences in this sample encode the identical CDR3. The rearrangement joins TRBV4-3 to TRBJ1-1; D perhaps matches TRBD1 (5 bases). Germline V gives CDR1 LGHNA, CDR2 YSLEER. The germline V and J ends were trimmed by 0 bases and 1 base, with 6 bases remaining between them. CDR3 length: 14 residues. The CDR3 sequence is CASSQDRGNTEAFF. The DNA for the CDR3 is TGCGCCAGCAGCCAAGATAGGGGGAACACTGAAGCTTTCTTT.

The chain carries TRBV29-1 and TRBJ2-7; 8 bases agree with TRBD2. This CDR3 contains 15 residues. CDR1 is SQVTM, CDR2 ANQGSEA, per germline. The trim removed 4 bases at V and 3 bases at J, leaving 11 bases unmatched. CDR3 protein: CSVAVLTSVIYEQYF. The CDR3, as DNA: TGCAGCGTTGCCGTATTGACTAGCGTTATCTACGAGCAGTACTTC.

The chain uses TRBV29-1 and TRBJ2-2, with a tentative D call TRBD1 (7 bases). Germline V CDR1 and CDR2: SQVTM, ANQGSEA. This CDR3 comprises 14 residues. V was cut by 4 bases and J by 3 bases, with 12 bases left in between. CDR3 protein: CSVGQGGYTGELFF. CDR3 in DNA: TGCAGCGTTGGGCAGGGGGGTTACACCGGGGAGCTGTTTTTT.

This chain connects TRBV19 to TRBJ1-3, with D hard to call. The CDR3 contains 16 residues. Germline loops: CDR1 LNHDA, CDR2 SQIVND (reference sequence). The V end lost 4 bases, the J end lost 3 bases, and 16 bases lay between the germline ends. The CDR3 DNA reads as TGTGCCAGTAGTAATACGGCAGGTCTTCTTGGAAACACCATATATTTT. This sequence encodes CASSNTAGLLGNTIYF.